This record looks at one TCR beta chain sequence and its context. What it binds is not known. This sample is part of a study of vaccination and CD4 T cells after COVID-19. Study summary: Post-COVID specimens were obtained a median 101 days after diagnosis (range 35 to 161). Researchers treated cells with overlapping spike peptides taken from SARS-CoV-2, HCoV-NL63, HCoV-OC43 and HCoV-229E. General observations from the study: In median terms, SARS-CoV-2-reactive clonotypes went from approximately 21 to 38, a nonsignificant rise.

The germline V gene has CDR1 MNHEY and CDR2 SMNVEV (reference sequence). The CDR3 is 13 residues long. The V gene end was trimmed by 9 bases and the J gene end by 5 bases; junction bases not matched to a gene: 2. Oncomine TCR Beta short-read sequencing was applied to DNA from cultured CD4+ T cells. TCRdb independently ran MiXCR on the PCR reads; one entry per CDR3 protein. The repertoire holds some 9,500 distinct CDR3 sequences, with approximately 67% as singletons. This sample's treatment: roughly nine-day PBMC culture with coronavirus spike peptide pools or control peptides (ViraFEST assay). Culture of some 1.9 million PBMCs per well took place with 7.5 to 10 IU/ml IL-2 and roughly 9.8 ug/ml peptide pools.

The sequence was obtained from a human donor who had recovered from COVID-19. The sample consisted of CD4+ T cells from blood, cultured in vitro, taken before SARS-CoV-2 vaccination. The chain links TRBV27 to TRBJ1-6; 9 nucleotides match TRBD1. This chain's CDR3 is CASRTGDNSPLHF. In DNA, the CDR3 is TGTGCCAGTAGGACAGGGGATAATTCACCCCTCCACTTT.